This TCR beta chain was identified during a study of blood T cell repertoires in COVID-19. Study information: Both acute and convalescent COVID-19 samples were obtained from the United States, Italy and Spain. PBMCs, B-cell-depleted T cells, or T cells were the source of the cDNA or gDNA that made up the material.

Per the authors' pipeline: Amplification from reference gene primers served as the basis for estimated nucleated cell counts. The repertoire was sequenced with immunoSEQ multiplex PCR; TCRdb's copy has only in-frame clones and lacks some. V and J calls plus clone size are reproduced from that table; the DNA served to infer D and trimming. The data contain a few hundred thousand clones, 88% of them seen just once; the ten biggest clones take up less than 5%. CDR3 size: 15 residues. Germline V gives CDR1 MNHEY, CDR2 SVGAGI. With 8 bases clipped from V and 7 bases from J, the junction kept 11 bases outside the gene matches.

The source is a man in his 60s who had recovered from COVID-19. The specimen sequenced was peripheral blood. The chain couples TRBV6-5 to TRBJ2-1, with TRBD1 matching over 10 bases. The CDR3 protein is CASHRPGQGYNEQFF. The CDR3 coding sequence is TGTGCCAGCCACCGGCCGGGACAGGGGTATAATGAGCAGTTCTTC.